This T cell receptor beta chain originates from a study of cytomegalovirus exposure and HLA in healthy donors. This PCR relied on a set of 60 Vbeta primers and 13 Jbeta primers. Sequencing used immunoSEQ multiplex PCR; TCRdb keeps in-frame clones, though not all of them. The repertoire holds around 200,000 clones, with under 80% as singletons. V shed 0 bases and J 6 bases; nucleotides not matched to a gene: 11. The CDR3 extends over 16 amino acids. Germline V gene data show CDR1 as SGHRS and CDR2 as YFSETQ. Material for sequencing was PBMCs. The receptor's source is a girl aged 2 to 10 in good health and CMV-seronegative. The chain employs TRBV5-1 and TRBJ2-7; 8 bases fit TRBD1. The CDR3 here is CASSLAEARGRGEQYF. CDR3 nucleotide sequence: TGCGCCAGCAGCTTGGCCGAGGCCAGGGGGCGGGGCGAGCAGTACTTC.